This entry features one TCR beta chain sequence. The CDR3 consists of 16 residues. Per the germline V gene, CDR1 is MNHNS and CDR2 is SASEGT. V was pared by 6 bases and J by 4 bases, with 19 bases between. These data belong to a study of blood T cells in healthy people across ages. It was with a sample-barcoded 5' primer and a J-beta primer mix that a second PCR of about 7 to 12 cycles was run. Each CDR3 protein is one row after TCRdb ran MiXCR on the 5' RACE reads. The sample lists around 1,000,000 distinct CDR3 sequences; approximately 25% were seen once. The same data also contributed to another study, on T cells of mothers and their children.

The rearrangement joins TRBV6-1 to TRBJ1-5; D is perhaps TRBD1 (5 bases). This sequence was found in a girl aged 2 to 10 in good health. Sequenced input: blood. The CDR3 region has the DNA TGTGCCAGCAGGCCCAGCCTAGTGGGGGAAAATCAGCCCCAGCATTTT. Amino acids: CASRPSLVGENQPQHF.